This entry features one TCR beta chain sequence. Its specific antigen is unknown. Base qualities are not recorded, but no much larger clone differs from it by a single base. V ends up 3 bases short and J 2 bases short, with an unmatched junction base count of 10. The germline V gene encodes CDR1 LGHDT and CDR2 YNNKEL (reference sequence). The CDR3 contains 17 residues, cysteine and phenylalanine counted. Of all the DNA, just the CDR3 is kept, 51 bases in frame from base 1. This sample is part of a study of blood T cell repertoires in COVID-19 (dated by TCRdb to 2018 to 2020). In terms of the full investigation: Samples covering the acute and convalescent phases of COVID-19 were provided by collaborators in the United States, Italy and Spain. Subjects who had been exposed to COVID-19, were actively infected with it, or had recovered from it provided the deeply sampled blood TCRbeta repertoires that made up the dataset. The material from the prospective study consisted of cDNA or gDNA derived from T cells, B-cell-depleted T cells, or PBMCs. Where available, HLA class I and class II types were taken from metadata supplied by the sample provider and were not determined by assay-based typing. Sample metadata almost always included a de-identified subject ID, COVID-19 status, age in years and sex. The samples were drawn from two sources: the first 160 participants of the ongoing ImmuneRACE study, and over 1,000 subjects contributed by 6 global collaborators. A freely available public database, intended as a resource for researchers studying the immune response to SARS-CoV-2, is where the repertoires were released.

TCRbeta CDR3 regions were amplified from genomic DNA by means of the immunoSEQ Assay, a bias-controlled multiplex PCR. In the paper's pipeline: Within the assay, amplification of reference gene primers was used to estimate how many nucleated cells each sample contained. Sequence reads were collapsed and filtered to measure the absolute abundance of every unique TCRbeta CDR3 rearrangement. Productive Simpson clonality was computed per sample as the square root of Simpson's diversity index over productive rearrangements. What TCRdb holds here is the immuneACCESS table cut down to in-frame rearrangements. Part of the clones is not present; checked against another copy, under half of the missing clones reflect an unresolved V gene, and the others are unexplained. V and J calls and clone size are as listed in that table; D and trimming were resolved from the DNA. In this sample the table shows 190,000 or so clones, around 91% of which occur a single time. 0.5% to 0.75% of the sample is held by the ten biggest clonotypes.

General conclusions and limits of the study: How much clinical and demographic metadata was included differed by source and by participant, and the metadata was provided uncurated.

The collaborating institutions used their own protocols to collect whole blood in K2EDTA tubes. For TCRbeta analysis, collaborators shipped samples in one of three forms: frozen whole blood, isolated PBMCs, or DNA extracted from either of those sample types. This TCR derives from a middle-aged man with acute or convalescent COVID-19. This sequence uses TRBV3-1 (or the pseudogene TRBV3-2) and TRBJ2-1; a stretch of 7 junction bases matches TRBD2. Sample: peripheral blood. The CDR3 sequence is CASSQVWGRAPYNEQFF. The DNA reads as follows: TGTGCCAGCAGCCAGGTCTGGGGGAGGGCCCCCTACAATGAGCAGTTCTTC.